One sample yielded the 11 T cell receptor beta chains listed below, sequenced in a study of graft-versus-host responses after intestinal transplantation. These receptors' targets are unknown. The data were produced by immunoSEQ multiplex PCR, yet TCRdb's version contains in-frame clones alone and is incomplete. The sample yields roughly 100,000 clones, 93% seen once. The source was unstimulated CD8+ T cells sorted from spleen or lymph node cells, collected before intestinal transplant. The receptors derive from a human donor who received an intestinal transplant.

This clone has just one count. The chain joins TRBV7-9 to TRBJ1-4; possibly TRBD1 for D (5 bases). This CDR3 contains 18 residues. Germline V gene data show CDR1 as SEHNR and CDR2 as FQNEAQ (reference sequence). Trimming took 5 bases from V and 5 from J, leaving 24 bases between them. The CDR3 DNA reads as TGTGCCAGCAGCGGACTCCGGGACCAGCAAGAGAAAAATGAAAAACTGTTTTTT. It is translated as CASSGLRDQQEKNEKLFF.

The rearrangement links TRBV7-9 to TRBJ2-1; D may be TRBD1 (5 bases). Between the trimmed V and J ends, which lost 5 bases and 1 base, there was a span of 18 bases. CDR3 length: 17 residues. Germline V gives CDR1 SEHNR, CDR2 FQNEAQ (reference sequence). The CDR3 region is CASSVREIQHSYNEQFF. DNA for the CDR3: TGTGCCAGCAGCGTCAGGGAAATCCAACATTCCTACAATGAGCAGTTCTTC. The full variable domain, with the rest looked up from reference TRBV7-9 and TRBJ2-1, is DTGVSQNPRHKITKRGQNVTFRCDPISEHNRLYWYRQTLGQGPEFLTYFQNEAQLEKSRLLSDRFSAERPKGSFSTLEIQRTEQGDSAMYLCASSVREIQHSYNEQFFGPGTRLTVL.

The chain couples TRBV30 to TRBJ1-2; D might be TRBD1 (6 bases). Deletions cut 4 bases from V and 2 bases from J, with 11 bases between. The CDR3 totals 13 residues. Per germline, CDR1 GTSNPN and CDR2 SVGIG (reference sequence). The CDR3, as DNA: TGTGCCTGGAAGGGGGTTAGAAACTATGGCTACACCTTC. Protein sequence: CAWKGVRNYGYTF. The complete variable domain, with remaining parts taken from reference TRBV30 and TRBJ1-2, reads SQTIHQWPATLVQPVGSPLSLECTVEGTSNPNLYWYRQAAGRGLQLLFYSVGIGQISSEVPQNLSASRPQDRQFILSSKKLLLSDSGFYLCAWKGVRNYGYTFGSGTRLTVV.

This clone was recorded only once. The chain carries TRBV18 and TRBJ2-7, with a weak D call TRBD1 (5 bases). Trimming cost V 0 bases and J 2 bases, with 14 bases left between them. CDR1 and CDR2 from the germline V gene are KGHSH and LQKENI. This CDR3 region has 16 residues. This CDR3 is CASSPPEGVPTYEQYF. The CDR3 DNA sequence: TGTGCCAGCTCACCACCGGAAGGGGTGCCAACCTACGAGCAGTACTTC.

The chain has TRBV5-1 and TRBJ2-7; D is ambiguous. The germline V gene has CDR1 SGHRS and CDR2 YFSETQ. The CDR3 length is 13 residues. With 2 bases removed from V and 2 bases from J, the gap between germline ends came to 8 bases. In nucleotides, the CDR3 is TGCGCCAGCAGCTTTGCCGGAACCTACGAGCAGTACTTC. It specifies CASSFAGTYEQYF.

The chain combines TRBV4-1 with TRBJ2-7; 10 bases line up with TRBD1. With V trimmed by 3 bases and J by 2 bases, 4 bases remained unmatched. The CDR3 has 15 residues. Germline loops: CDR1 MGHRA, CDR2 YSYEKL. DNA for the CDR3: TGCGCCAGCAGCCAGCCCGGACAGGGGGCCTACGAGCAGTACTTC. Translating it yields CASSQPGQGAYEQYF.

J is TRBJ1-2 and V is TRBV25-1; D call uncertain. Germline values: CDR1 MGHDK, CDR2 SYGVNS. V was clipped by 2 bases and J by 8 bases, with 12 bases between them. The CDR3 sequence is 13 residues long. The CDR3 protein is CASSENAPSGYTF. The CDR3 nucleotides read TGTGCCAGCAGTGAAAACGCCCCAAGCGGCTACACCTTC.

This sequence joins TRBV21-1 and TRBJ1-5. TRBV21-1 is classified as a pseudogene. This CDR3 has 17 residues. The CDR3 sequence: CASQFPGRPDSNQPQHF. Here the CDR3 DNA reads TGTGCCAGTCAATTCCCCGGCCGTCCCGATAGCAATCAGCCCCAGCATTTT.

V usage is TRBV6-5 and J usage is TRBJ2-7, with D unclear. The V end was cut by 5 bases, the J end by 5 bases, with 10 bases between. Germline loops: CDR1 MNHEY, CDR2 SVGAGI. The CDR3 is 12 residues long. The CDR3 region has the DNA TGTGCCAGCAGTGATCTCGACGACGAGCAGTACTTC. Amino acids: CASSDLDDEQYF.

The rearrangement joins TRBV7-6 to TRBJ1-3, with unresolved D. CDR1 and CDR2 from the germline V gene are SGHVS and FNYEAQ. V lost 4 bases and J 3 bases, leaving 16 bases between the germline ends. CDR3 length equals 16 residues. As DNA, the CDR3 is TGTGCCAGCAGCTCCAATCCGTCCTTAGGTGGAAACACCATATATTTT. Residues: CASSSNPSLGGNTIYF.

As for this clone: The junction does not match germline at one end; this may be a read error. The gene calls are TRBV19 and TRBJ2-1; 14 nucleotides agree with TRBD2. CDR1 is LNHDA, CDR2 SQIVND, per germline (reference sequence). The CDR3 loop spans 16 amino acids. This CDR3 is CASTWTSGGTYIEQFF. Here the CDR3 DNA reads TGTGCCAGTACATGGACTAGCGGGGGGACTTACATTGAGCAGTTCTTC.